The sample holds many counts of the clone carrying this T cell receptor beta chain. No antigen is known for it. Library preparation (for TCRbeta) was performed with unique molecular identifiers. Via MiXCR, TCRdb re-called the PCR reads, giving one row per CDR3 protein. The sample contains approximately 70,000 distinct CDR3 sequences, roughly 4.9% of which appear only once. This record comes from a study of T-cell reconstitution after alpha-beta-depleted transplantation in children. Study-wide points: The origin of high day-60 TCRbeta diversity in some patients lay in surviving recipient T cells and thymic progenitors. Two months or so post-transplant, alpha-beta T cells reportedly derived from several hundred expanded graft clones.

The sample was PBMCs, mostly from graft donor cells, taken 180 days after TCRalphabeta/CD19-depleted stem cell transplant. This clonotype was obtained from a boy under two years old who had a stem cell transplant for acute myeloid leukemia, so the T cells may come from the graft donor.

The CDR3 here is CASSWVAPDGYNEQFF. CDR3 DNA: TGTGCCAGCAGTTGGGTAGCCCCGGATGGCTACAATGAGCAGTTCTTC. The chain combines TRBV6-5 with TRBJ2-1; D gene uncertain. The germline V gene has CDR1 MNHEY and CDR2 SVGAGI. The CDR3 consists of 16 residues. V lost 4 bases, J lost 3 bases, and 16 bases lay in between.